The 7 T cell receptor beta chains below were found in one sample sequenced in a study of cytomegalovirus exposure and HLA in healthy donors (dated by TCRdb to 2017 to 2019). The library was generated by the immunoSEQ multiplex PCR assay. For the multiplex PCR, a mixture combining 60 forward primers for TCR Vbeta segments and 13 reverse primers for TCR Jbeta segments was used. The table comes from immuneACCESS by way of TCRdb, which keeps in-frame sequences with V and J called. Part of the clones is missing from these tables; in studies checked, under half for an unresolved V gene and the rest for unknown reasons. The sample table lists 100,000 to 150,000 clones, 77% of them with a count of one. The ten largest account for 4.2% of the sample. Sequenced input: PBMCs. These receptors were obtained from a male donor in good health and CMV-seropositive.

This clone showed up just a few times. The rearrangement uses TRBV4-2 and TRBJ2-6; D might be TRBD1 (6 bases). V was shortened by 0 bases and J by 4 bases, with 10 bases between the two germline ends. The CDR3 length is 16 residues. In germline, CDR1 is LGHNA, CDR2 YNFKEQ. The CDR3 nucleotides read TGTGCCAGCAGCCAAGATACAGGGTCCGGGGCCAACGTCCTGACTTTC. Protein: CASSQDTGSGANVLTF.

The gene calls are TRBV6-1 and TRBJ1-1, with a possible D match to TRBD1 (6 bases). The CDR3 sequence is 15 residues long. Germline CDR1 reads MNHNS; CDR2 reads SASEGT. Trimming took off 0 bases at V and 3 bases at J, with 11 bases between the two ends. CDR3 nucleotides: TGTGCCAGCAGTGAAGCCCGGACAGCTTACACTGAAGCTTTCTTT. Residues: CASSEARTAYTEAFF.

The chain employs TRBV19 and TRBJ1-4, with D maybe TRBD1 (5 bases). CDR3 length: 17 residues. V lost 7 bases and J 8 bases, leaving 26 bases between the germline ends. Germline CDR1 and CDR2: LNHDA and SQIVND (reference sequence). CDR3 in DNA: TGTGCCAGTACCCCTTCAGCATGGGGCGACCCCCGGGAAAAACTGTTTTTT. The encoded protein is CASTPSAWGDPREKLFF.

The chain employs TRBV7-9 and TRBJ2-1, with 11 bases fitting TRBD2. Germline loops: CDR1 SEHNR, CDR2 FQNEAQ (reference sequence). V gave up 7 bases and J gave up 7 bases; unmatched junction bases: 12. This CDR3 region has 16 residues. CDR3 in amino acids: CASNGTSGPGRNEQFF. The DNA of the CDR3 is TGTGCCAGCAACGGGACTAGCGGACCGGGAAGGAATGAGCAGTTCTTC.

The chain employs TRBV7-8 and TRBJ2-7; 9 bases map to TRBD1. CDR3 length: 14 amino acids. V dropped 5 bases and J dropped 4; count of bases not matched to a gene: 6. Germline assignment: CDR1 SGHVS and CDR2 FQNEAQ. The CDR3 region has the DNA TGTGCCAGCAGCACCGGGACAGGGATATACGAGCAGTACTTC. Protein: CASSTGTGIYEQYF.

V and J are TRBV6-1 and TRBJ2-1; the D gene is possibly TRBD1 (5 bases). The CDR3 is 16 residues long. Trimming removed 3 bases at V and 0 bases at J, with 12 bases between. Looked up from germline, CDR1 is MNHNS and CDR2 is SASEGT. Here the CDR3 DNA reads TGTGCCAGCAGTGATCAGGGTCTCAACTCCTACAATGAGCAGTTCTTC. Protein sequence: CASSDQGLNSYNEQFF.

This clone was counted once. The chain couples TRBV13 to TRBJ2-2; 9 bases line up with TRBD2. CDR3 length equals 17 residues. Germline CDR1 and CDR2: PRHDT and FYEKMQ (reference sequence). The junction had 14 bases not matched to a gene; V was cut back by 5 bases and J by 7 bases. CDR3 coding DNA: TGTGCCAGCAGCCCTACCTTCGGACTAGCGATTAGCGGGGAGCTGTTTTTT. Its protein is CASSPTFGLAISGELFF.